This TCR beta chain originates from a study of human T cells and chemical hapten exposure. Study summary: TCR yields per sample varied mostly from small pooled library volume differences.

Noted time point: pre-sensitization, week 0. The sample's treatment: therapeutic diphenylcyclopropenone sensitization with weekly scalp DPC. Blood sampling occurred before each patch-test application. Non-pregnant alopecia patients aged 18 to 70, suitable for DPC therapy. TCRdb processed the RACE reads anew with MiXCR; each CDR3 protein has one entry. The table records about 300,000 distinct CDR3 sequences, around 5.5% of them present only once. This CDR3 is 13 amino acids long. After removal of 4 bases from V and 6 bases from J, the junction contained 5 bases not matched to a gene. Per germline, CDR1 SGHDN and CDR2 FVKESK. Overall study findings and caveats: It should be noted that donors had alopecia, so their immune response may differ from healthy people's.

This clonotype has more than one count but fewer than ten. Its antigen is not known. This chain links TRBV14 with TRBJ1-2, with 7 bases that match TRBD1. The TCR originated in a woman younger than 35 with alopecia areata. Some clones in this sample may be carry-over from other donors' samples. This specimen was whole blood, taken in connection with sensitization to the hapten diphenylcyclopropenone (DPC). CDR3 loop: CASSPRQGHGYTF. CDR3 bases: TGTGCCAGCAGCCCCCGACAGGGCCATGGCTACACCTTC.